This T cell receptor (beta chain) was captured in a study of cytomegalovirus exposure and HLA in healthy donors listed by TCRdb under 2017. Regarding the complete study: In an earlier analysis of approximately 640 of the donors, approximately 260 Gb of sequence data and some 100 million unique TCR beta sequences from about 179 million T cells were reported. Of the 300 to 500 genotyped donors, over 80% were placed in the genetic ancestry cluster associated with self-reported Caucasian donors. Besides the first cohort of roughly 640 subjects, a separate validation cohort made up of 120 different subjects was used. The study combined high-throughput TCR immunosequencing, statistical association of individual TCRs with disease status, and machine learning to predict cytomegalovirus infection status. A later analysis re-examined previously published TCR beta repertoires from roughly 650 donors and added high-resolution HLA genotyping to investigate patterns of TCR occurrence. An early release that covered about 640 HLA-typed donors contained approximately 300 gigabases of sequencing data and 85 million to 100 million unique TCR sequences. The number of donors typed differed by locus, with about 629-630 for A, B, C, DRB1 and DQB1, approximately 500 for DQA1, nearly 610 for DPA1, and around 450 for DPB1. Four to six DR-DQ haplotypes were handled as single units for association and clustering, since linkage in the cohort was strong. Rather than using new phenotypic data, the later analysis identified candidate immune exposures from TCR beta sequences and from how often those sequences occurred across donors. Alongside the repertoire data, information on donor age, sex, ethnicity and CMV serostatus was compiled. HLA typing covered class I and class II loci at four-digit resolution. The aim of the study was to test whether cataloging public T cell receptors could identify signatures of past pathogen exposure. The study profiled the T cell repertoires of under 850 subjects by immunosequencing and related them to cytomegalovirus serostatus. In a later genetic analysis, genome-wide SNP genotypes for 398 of the 666 donors were used, and that subset was treated as a discovery cohort. To decide whether each TCR beta V gene segment behaved as functional or pseudogenic, an earlier analysis of some 580 of the donors relied on high-throughput TCR beta sequencing. All discovery cohort repertoires had been generated on a single sequencing platform. Among around 400 genotyped donors of the cohort, an average of around 250,000 unique TCR beta nucleotide sequences was sequenced per donor, of which about 20% were non-productive. General study outcomes and caveats: For the cohort, immune exposure information was limited to CMV serostatus. Because counts were too low, roughly 18 rarely observed V segments, including chromosome 9 orphons, were left out of the earlier analysis of 500 to 650 of the donors. In an earlier analysis of fewer than 700 of the donors, most TCR beta V segments appeared in productive rearrangements about 87% or about 30% of the time, broadly matching IMGT annotations. It was suggested by the authors that the approach could potentially be generalized to other disease states and immunological phenotypes. In a later analysis, the rate of TCR association differed among HLA loci, with DRB1 alleles having the most associated TCRs and HLA-C alleles having the fewest. Strong co-occurrence of HLA alleles, especially DR and DQ, made assigning TCR associations to individual alleles difficult. The classifier was reported to diagnose cytomegalovirus status with high specificity and sensitivity in both the original cohort and the validation cohort. Across donors, most TCR sequences were observed very rarely, whereas some public TCRs were present in many individuals. At a false discovery rate of 0.05, a later analysis linked some 18,000 TCR beta sequences to specific HLA alleles. Most CMV-associated TCR beta chains appeared to be HLA-restricted in a later analysis, and the HLA associations seemed to be driven largely by CMV exposure. Only TCR beta chains were sequenced in this cohort, and the absence of alpha or paired-chain data limited detectable features. Several of the top co-occurrence clusters appeared to be linked to parvovirus B19, influenza, CMV and Epstein-Barr virus, according to a later analysis. A later genetic analysis reported fewer N-insertions in productive TCRs among donors in an Asian-associated ancestry cluster than the roughly 700-donor mean. Because HLA typing was missing for some donors at each locus, association tests included only the typed subset. In vitro tests confirmed that a few of the cytomegalovirus-associated TCR beta chains recognize cytomegalovirus antigens. A total of fewer than 200 TCR beta chains were listed by the study as associated with cytomegalovirus. Correlated functional status among segregating V segments might reflect linkage disequilibrium, but an unknown experimental factor could not be ruled out. Roughly uniform sequencing depth across donors was assumed in presence/absence analyses, although this assumption may not hold. A later analysis found that HLA-associated TCR beta chains were more clonally expanded and had lower generation probabilities than equally common non-associated chains. A further reported finding was that TCR beta sequences accurately predicted the HLA-A and HLA-B alleles for most subjects in the first cohort. Because the 87-base-pair reads could not distinguish some IMGT-functional V segments, including TRBV6-2 and TRBV6-3, those segments were excluded. A group of highly shared sequence variants was considered likely to be a technical artifact of the sequencing pipeline. V-gene and J-gene trimming of TCR beta chains was associated with a missense DCLRE1C variant in a later genetic analysis, and the association was replicated in an independent cohort.

Remarks on this clone: Its recognized antigen is unknown. No quality values exist for individual bases; no much larger clone is one base distant.

The cohort consisted of 650 to 700 healthy bone marrow donors. At the time of sampling, all cohort members were nominally healthy, though unrecorded immune exposures were likely present. The donor tested CMV seropositive and was one of the 289 seropositive cohort members. Every donor gave a peripheral blood sample, and the peripheral blood mononuclear cells from that sample were used for TCR beta sequencing. The Qiagen DNeasy Blood Extraction Kit was used to extract genomic DNA from the blood cell samples. CDR1 and CDR2 were assigned from the germline V gene as KGHSH and LQKENI. Including the terminal cysteine and phenylalanine, the CDR3 comprises 14 residues. The retained sequence is limited to the CDR3, 42 bases, with the frame set at the first base. Trimming at the junction amounts to 2 bases on V and 2 bases on J, and the germline ends lie 9 bases apart. Receptor amplification or capture employed the immunoSEQ multiplex PCR assay. For the multiplex PCR, a mixture combining 60 forward primers for TCR Vbeta segments and 13 reverse primers for TCR Jbeta segments was used. A multiplex PCR assay on genomic DNA amplified the CDR3 region of rearranged TCR beta genes. On the Illumina HiSeq System, the amplified TCR beta libraries were sequenced as 87-base-pair reads. In the source study's methods: A later analysis tallied 70 million to 100 million unique TCR beta chains across the 640 or so repertoires, and around 9.9 million of those chains were shared by two or more donors. A nearest-neighbor algorithm error-corrected the raw reads and collapsed the reads into unique sequences, merging closely related sequences to remove PCR and sequencing errors. V, D and J gene segments were assigned by aligning CDR3 sequences to IMGT reference sequences. Each retained sequence needed at least a six-nucleotide match to both a V gene segment and a J gene segment. A rearrangement was called productive if the CDR3 had no stop codons and remained in frame with V and J, and every other rearrangement was called non-productive. Following IMGT convention, CDR3 was defined as the stretch from the second conserved V-encoded cysteine up to the conserved J-encoded phenylalanine. The earlier analysis of 587 of the donors excluded sequences that lacked an unambiguous match to a single V gene segment. An earlier analysis of 450 to 650 of the donors called V segments functional above 56.7% productive rearrangements and segregating when the between-donor standard deviation exceeded 5%. A statistical classification framework was built for diagnosing cytomegalovirus status from the catalog of TCR beta chain sequences. In a later analysis, TCR nucleotide sequences were compared against IMGT/GENE-DB human TR gene sequences so that V and J genes could be assigned. A later analysis assigned CDR3 sequences and most-parsimonious VDJ recombination scenarios with the TCRdist pipeline. A later analysis defined each TCR beta chain by its CDR3 amino acid sequence plus V-gene family, and excluded reads lacking a unique V-gene family. As a way to deal with suspected cross-contamination and a sequencing artifact, a later analysis dropped nearly 600 nucleotide sequences that were highly shared and had low generation probability. In a later analysis, a clonal expansion index was calculated for each public chain from normalized within-repertoire ranks of inferred template counts. A later analysis computed generation probabilities with a VDJ recombination model fitted to out-of-frame rearrangements, and checked the results against IGoR. A later analysis scored TCR-TCR, TCR-HLA and TCR-CMV co-occurrence with hypergeometric tests, applying a repertoire-size bias correction to TCR pairs. In a later analysis, false discovery rates were estimated by permuting HLA or CMV assignments 20 times. In a later analysis, co-occurring TCRs were grouped using DBSCAN, and TCRdist sequence similarity was added for clustering within HLA-allele-positive subsets. For co-occurrence clustering, repertoires with fewer than 30,000 or more than 120,000 public chains were excluded, along with roughly five repertoires with anomalous nucleotide sharing. TCRdb obtained this table from immuneACCESS and retained in-frame rearrangements with V and J assigned. These tables miss some clones; where compared with another copy, unresolved V genes account for less than half of the shortfall, and the remainder is unexplained. D and trimming come from the DNA, and the V and J calls and clone size come from that table. This sample holds about 170,000 clones; about 80% were observed only once. Clones ranked in the top ten supply about 0.93% of the sample.

The specimen was PBMCs. The rearranged chain carries TRBV18 and TRBJ1-1; a tentative D call is TRBD1 (6 bases match). The sequence came from a woman between 50 and 59 years old in good health and CMV-seropositive. The CDR3 region: CASSPGTSNTEAFF. The nucleotides are TGTGCCAGCTCACCAGGGACAAGTAACACTGAAGCTTTCTTT.